This passage covers 17 T cell receptor beta chains from one sample sequenced in a study of blood T cell repertoires in COVID-19. Only in-frame clones appear in the TCRdb table, and some are missing; sequencing was by immunoSEQ multiplex PCR. Of about 87,000 clones in the sample, approximately 80% were seen once. The sequencing input was peripheral blood. These receptors were obtained from a woman between 65 and 79 years old with acute or convalescent COVID-19.

The CDR3 loop is CASSLLAGDYNEQFF. The CDR3 nucleotides are TGTGCCAGCAGCTTACTAGCGGGGGACTACAATGAGCAGTTCTTC. The V and J genes are TRBV7-9 and TRBJ2-1; 10 bases fit TRBD2. The CDR3 is 15 amino acids. Germline CDR1 and CDR2: SEHNR and FQNEAQ (reference sequence). J lost 3 bases, V lost 2 bases, and 1 base had no gene match. The full variable domain, in which reference TRBV7-9 and TRBJ2-1 provide the parts outside the CDR3, is DTGVSQNPRHKITKRGQNVTFRCDPISEHNRLYWYRQTLGQGPEFLTYFQNEAQLEKSRLLSDRFSAERPKGSFSTLEIQRTEQGDSAMYLCASSLLAGDYNEQFFGPGTRLTVL.

This clone has a single count. The chain carries TRBV5-1 and TRBJ2-1, with 7 bases fitting TRBD2. This CDR3 comprises 16 residues. CDR1 is SGHRS and CDR2 is YFSETQ in the germline V gene. After removal of 4 bases from V and 5 bases from J, the junction contained 12 bases not matched to a gene. CDR3 residues: CASSVLGGLGNNEQFF. Here the CDR3 DNA reads TGCGCCAGCAGCGTCCTCGGGGGGTTAGGTAACAATGAGCAGTTCTTC.

This rearrangement joins TRBV9 to TRBJ2-2, with TRBD1 matching over 7 bases. CDR1 and CDR2 (germline): SGDLS, YYNGEE. The CDR3 contains 16 residues. V was clipped by 6 bases and J by 4 bases; unmatched bases: 12. The CDR3 loop is CASTGLRGRSTGELFF. CDR3 in DNA: TGTGCCAGCACCGGCCTAAGGGGGCGCAGCACCGGGGAGCTGTTTTTT.

The V and J genes are TRBV10-3 and TRBJ2-5; 8 positions agree with TRBD2. Germline V gene data show CDR1 as ENHRY and CDR2 as SYGVKD. Trimming at V came to 2 bases and at J to 2 bases, leaving 10 bases not matched to a gene. The CDR3 contains 17 residues. CDR3 nucleotide sequence: TGTGCCATCAGTGAGGGGGCCGGGACTAGACAGCAAGAGACCCAGTACTTC. It is translated as CAISEGAGTRQQETQYF.

This chain uses TRBV19 with TRBJ1-2, with unresolved D. The CDR3 is 13 residues long. The germline gives CDR1 LNHDA, CDR2 SQIVND (reference sequence). V lost 7 bases, J lost 6 bases, and 15 bases lay in between. DNA of the CDR3: TGTGCCAGTACCTTAGGAGGATGGGATGGCTACACCTTC. This gives the protein CASTLGGWDGYTF. Filled out from reference TRBV19 and TRBJ1-2, the complete variable domain reads DGGITQSPKYLFRKEGQNVTLSCEQNLNHDAMYWYRQDPGQGLRLIYYSQIVNDFQKGDIAEGYSVSREKKESFPLTVTSAQKNPTAFYLCASTLGGWDGYTFGSGTRLTVV.

This chain joins TRBV9 and TRBJ2-3, with 12 bases that match TRBD2. The CDR3 runs 14 residues. The V and J ends lost 3 bases and 5 bases, in that order; junction bases with no gene match: 1. From germline, CDR1 is SGDLS and CDR2 YYNGEE. Written as DNA, the CDR3 is TGTGCCAGCAGCGAGACTAGCGGGGGAGATACGCAGTATTTT. Translation: CASSETSGGDTQYF.

The J gene is TRBJ2-1, the V gene TRBV7-3; 10 nucleotides line up with TRBD1. The V gene end was trimmed by 5 bases and the J gene end by 8 bases; junction bases not matched to a gene: 9. Germline loops: CDR1 SGHTA, CDR2 FQGTGA. This CDR3 is 15 amino acids long. As DNA, the CDR3 is TGTGCCAGCAGCCTATCCGGACAGGGGGTCGATGAGCAGTTCTTC. It specifies CASSLSGQGVDEQFF.

This clone was detected only a few times. The chain uses TRBV7-5 and TRBJ2-3; the D segment call TRBD1 is taken from the table without a DNA check. TRBV7-5 is labeled a pseudogene. The CDR3 is made up of 17 amino acids. CDR3 residues: CVRSLAGRGSDTDTQYF. For the CDR3, the DNA is TGTGTCAGAAGCTTAGCCGGTAGGGGGTCTGACACAGATACGCAGTATTTT.

This clone was seen only a few times. The chain joins TRBV5-4 to TRBJ1-1; weak D call: TRBD1 (5 bases). V dropped 0 bases and J dropped 6 bases, with 12 bases sitting between them. Germline CDR1 reads SGHNT; CDR2 reads YYREEE (reference sequence). This CDR3 region has 14 residues. Here the CDR3 DNA reads TGTGCCAGCAGCTTGGGTGGGGGAGGCCCTGAAGCTTTCTTT. Translated, it gives CASSLGGGGPEAFF. Combining the CDR3 with reference TRBV5-4 and TRBJ1-1 gives the whole variable domain ETGVTQSPTHLIKTRGQQVTLRCSSQSGHNTVSWYQQALGQGPQFIFQYYREEENGRGNFPPRFSGLQFPNYSSELNVNALELDDSALYLCASSLGGGGPEAFFGQGTRLTVV.

This chain joins TRBV7-9 and TRBJ1-3; D unclear. Between the trimmed V and J ends, which lost 2 bases and 0 bases, there was a span of 11 bases. The CDR3 sequence is 16 residues long. Germline V CDR1 and CDR2: SEHNR, FQNEAQ (reference sequence). The CDR3 region has the DNA TGTGCCAGCAGCTTACTGGTTTTCGGCTCTGGAAACACCATATATTTT. Amino acid sequence: CASSLLVFGSGNTIYF.

The chain has TRBV24-1 and TRBJ1-1; D gene unclear. Trimming took off 2 bases at V and 1 base at J, with 10 bases between the two ends. The CDR3 consists of 15 residues. The V gene's germline CDR1 is KGHDR and CDR2 SFDVKD. CDR3 DNA: TGTGCCACCAGTGATTCGAGGAGGGAGAACACTGAAGCTTTCTTT. Its protein is CATSDSRRENTEAFF.

This chain connects TRBV6-5 to TRBJ2-2, with D possibly matching TRBD1 (6 bases). This CDR3 is built from 13 residues. Germline V gene sequence: CDR1 MNHEY, CDR2 SVGAGI. V was trimmed by 7 bases and J by 3 bases, leaving 9 bases between them. In DNA, the CDR3 is TGTGCCAGCATGACAGGTGACACCGGGGAGCTGTTTTTT. Its translation is CASMTGDTGELFF.

The chain links TRBV30 to TRBJ2-5; 7 bases are shared with TRBD2. Trimming removed 5 bases from V and 5 bases from J; junction bases left unmatched: 8. This CDR3 is built from 13 residues. Germline CDR1 and CDR2: GTSNPN and SVGIG (reference sequence). CDR3 nucleotide sequence: TGTGCCTGGGGCCTAACTAGCGCCGAGACCCAGTACTTC. Its translation: CAWGLTSAETQYF.

The chain joins TRBV9 to TRBJ2-5; 9 bases map to TRBD2. Germline CDR1 reads SGDLS; CDR2 reads YYNGEE. J was trimmed by 1 base and V by 0 bases; bases with no gene match: 7. This CDR3 comprises 17 residues. Here the CDR3 reads CASSVGVLRGGQETQYF. CDR3 coding DNA: TGTGCCAGCAGCGTAGGAGTTCTGCGGGGGGGCCAAGAGACCCAGTACTTC.

The rearrangement uses TRBV6-4 and TRBJ1-5; perhaps TRBD1 as D (6 bases). Trimming left V 5 bases short and J 5 bases short, with 10 bases between. This CDR3 has 13 residues. CDR1 is MRHNA, CDR2 SNTAGT, per germline. The CDR3 coding sequence is TGTGCCAGCAGTCAGGGGCCGGATCAGCCCCAGCATTTT. It is translated as CASSQGPDQPQHF.

This chain uses TRBV11-1 with TRBJ2-2, with D possibly TRBD2 on 5 matching bases. The CDR3 is 14 amino acids. The germline V gene encodes CDR1 SGHAT and CDR2 FQDESV (reference sequence). V lost 4 bases to trimming and J lost 7 bases, with 13 bases between them. The DNA of the CDR3 is TGTGCCAGCAGCTCACTACCGGGGATCGGGGAGCTGTTTTTT. Residues: CASSSLPGIGELFF.

This clone was observed once. The V gene is TRBV4-1, the J gene TRBJ2-1; tentatively, D is TRBD1 (7 bases). CDR3 length equals 15 residues. CDR1 MGHRA and CDR2 YSYEKL come from the germline V gene. V shed 0 bases and J shed 8 bases, with 14 bases lying between them. CDR3 sequence reads: CASSQDPRGDYEQFF. CDR3 sequence (DNA): TGCGCCAGCAGCCAAGATCCCAGGGGGGACTATGAGCAGTTCTTC.